Reported below is one T cell receptor (beta chain). Its antigen is still unknown. These data come from a study of graft-versus-host responses after intestinal transplantation. Sequencing used immunoSEQ multiplex PCR; TCRdb keeps in-frame clones, though not all of them. The sample records about 100,000 clones, 90% to 95% being singletons. Study outcomes and limitations: Individuals carrying graft-donor T cell macrochimerism showed high graft-versus-host to host-versus-graft clonal ratios in allografts.

This CDR3 comprises 15 residues. Germline V lookup: CDR1 LNHDA, CDR2 SQIVND (reference sequence). V lost 7 bases and J lost 4; bases outside the gene matches: 11. The sequences come from unstimulated CD4+ T cells sorted from spleen or lymph node cells, collected before transplant. The clonotype originates from a human donor who was the organ donor for an intestinal transplant. The chain has TRBV19 and TRBJ1-2, with 8 bases lining up with TRBD1. As DNA, the CDR3 is TGTGCCAGTACCAATACAGGGGGAGGCGGCTATGGCTACACCTTC. This encodes CASTNTGGGGYGYTF.